Each of the 24 T cell receptor beta chains below was sequenced from the same sample in a study of cytomegalovirus exposure and HLA in healthy donors. This PCR relied on a set of 60 Vbeta primers and 13 Jbeta primers. Profiling relied on immunoSEQ multiplex PCR, and the TCRdb table lists in-frame clones only, not all of them. The table has 95,000 to 100,000 clones, approximately 74% seen once; the top ten hold around 1.9%. Sequenced input: PBMCs. The receptors shown here come from a woman aged 40-49 years in good health and CMV-seronegative.

This clone was seen only a few times. V gene TRBV18 combines with J gene TRBJ1-1; D remains unclear. Trimming took off 3 bases at V and 1 base at J, with 9 bases between the two ends. Per germline, CDR1 KGHSH and CDR2 LQKENI. The CDR3 is 14 residues long. DNA for the CDR3: TGTGCCAGCTCACCCTCTACGGGGAACACTGAAGCTTTCTTT. Its protein product is CASSPSTGNTEAFF.

There are a few counts of this clone. A read error may produce the germline difference seen at one junction end. This chain connects TRBV7-9 to TRBJ2-5; D gene ambiguous. This CDR3 region has 13 residues. Looked up from germline, CDR1 is SEHNR and CDR2 is FQNEAQ (reference sequence). The CDR3 is CSSSFPSQETQYF. The CDR3 coding sequence is TGTTCCAGCAGCTTCCCCAGCCAAGAGACCCAGTACTTC.

In this sample, this clone turned up once. The genes are TRBV10-3 and TRBJ2-3, with TRBD2 identical over 7 bases. CDR1 ENHRY and CDR2 SYGVKD come from the germline V gene. CDR3 length equals 15 residues. Trimming took 4 bases from V and 4 from J; bases not matched to a gene: 8. The CDR3 bases are TGTGCCATCAGTGGTGAAGGGGAGGGAGCAGATACGCAGTATTTT. It codes for CAISGEGEGADTQYF.

V gene TRBV7-6 combines with J gene TRBJ2-1, with 11 bases matching TRBD2. Trimming took 0 bases from V and 7 from J; bases not matched to a gene: 5. The germline V gene encodes CDR1 SGHVS and CDR2 FNYEAQ. The CDR3 has 16 residues. The CDR3 nucleotides are TGTGCCAGCAGCTTAGCAGTTAGCGGGGGGGCTAATGAGCAGTTCTTC. Translated: CASSLAVSGGANEQFF.

A single count supports this clone. The chain links TRBV28 to TRBJ2-5; D remains unclear. Germline lookup yields CDR1 MDHEN and CDR2 SYDVKM. This CDR3 is built from 13 residues. The V and J ends lost 3 bases and 3 bases respectively, with 8 bases between them. The CDR3: CASSLGVEETQYF. The DNA for the CDR3 is TGTGCCAGCAGTTTGGGCGTAGAAGAGACCCAGTACTTC.

V gene TRBV5-1 combines with J gene TRBJ2-7; 11 positions agree with TRBD2. The CDR3 consists of 18 residues. With 4 bases clipped from V and 4 bases from J, the junction kept 16 bases outside the gene matches. The germline V gene encodes CDR1 SGHRS and CDR2 YFSETQ. CDR3 in amino acids: CASSRHSLLAGERYEQYF. CDR3 bases: TGCGCCAGCAGCCGACACTCCTTACTAGCGGGAGAAAGGTACGAGCAGTACTTC.

The CDR3 DNA sequence: TGTGCCAGTAGTATAACAGGGGACGACACTGAAGCTTTCTTT. Residues: CASSITGDDTEAFF. The chain employs TRBV19 and TRBJ1-1, with TRBD1 identical over 7 bases. This CDR3 region has 14 residues. Trimming at V came to 2 bases and at J to 3 bases, leaving 3 bases not matched to a gene. The germline CDR1 and CDR2 sequences are LNHDA and SQIVND (reference sequence).

The chain joins TRBV15 to TRBJ2-1; 8 bases match TRBD1. Germline CDR1 LNHNV, CDR2 YYDKDF (reference sequence). This CDR3 spans 15 amino acids. After removal of 5 bases from V and 0 bases from J, the junction contained 3 bases not matched to a gene. The CDR3 DNA follows: TGTGCCACCAGCCCGGACAGGGACTCCTACAATGAGCAGTTCTTC. As protein: CATSPDRDSYNEQFF.

A word on this clone: Germline and junction disagree at one end, which may indicate a read error. This chain links TRBV7-9 with TRBJ2-1; D remains ambiguous. Per germline, CDR1 SEHNR and CDR2 FQNEAQ (reference sequence). The CDR3 sequence is 14 residues long. Written as DNA, the CDR3 is TGTTCCAGCAGCTTACCGGAGTCCGTTAATGAGCAGTTCTTC. It yields the protein CSSSLPESVNEQFF.

The V gene is TRBV28, the J gene TRBJ1-5; no clear D gene. The CDR3 contains 16 residues. The V end was cut by 5 bases, the J end by 0 bases, with 14 bases between. Germline V gives CDR1 MDHEN, CDR2 SYDVKM. In nucleotides, the CDR3 is TGTGCCAGCAGTCACCTGACACGGTATAGCAATCAGCCCCAGCATTTT. Its protein product is CASSHLTRYSNQPQHF.

The chain recombines TRBV5-5 with TRBJ2-1; 8 nucleotides align to TRBD1. The CDR3 contains 14 residues. In germline, CDR1 is SGHKS, CDR2 YYEKEE (reference sequence). The trim removed 5 bases at V and 8 bases at J, leaving 9 bases unmatched. The CDR3 region has the DNA TGTGCCAGCAGACCGGACAGGGCGCTCCATGAGCAGTTCTTC. Its protein product is CASRPDRALHEQFF. Full variable domain (rest looked up from reference TRBV5-5 and TRBJ2-1): DAGVTQSPTHLIKTRGQQVTLRCSPISGHKSVSWYQQVLGQGPQFIFQYYEKEERGRGNFPDRFSARQFPNYSSELNVNALLLGDSALYLCASRPDRALHEQFFGPGTRLTVL.

The chain uses TRBV5-4 and TRBJ1-3; 7 positions match TRBD1. With V trimmed by 0 bases and J by 1 base, 13 bases remained unmatched. Germline CDR1 reads SGHNT; CDR2 reads YYREEE (reference sequence). This CDR3 is built from 19 residues. As DNA, the CDR3 is TGTGCCAGCAGCTTGGCCGACAGGGAGGCACAATATTCTGGAAACACCATATATTTT. Translated, it gives CASSLADREAQYSGNTIYF. Based on the CDR3 plus reference TRBV5-4 and TRBJ1-3, the full variable domain is ETGVTQSPTHLIKTRGQQVTLRCSSQSGHNTVSWYQQALGQGPQFIFQYYREEENGRGNFPPRFSGLQFPNYSSELNVNALELDDSALYLCASSLADREAQYSGNTIYFGEGSWLTVV.

By sample share, this clone is medium-sized. V and J are TRBV11-2 and TRBJ1-5, with TRBD1 matching 10 bases. The CDR3 sequence is 18 residues long. CDR1 and CDR2 (germline): SGHAT, FQNNGV. V was pared by 5 bases and J by 1 base, with 11 bases of the junction left unmatched. As DNA, the CDR3 is TGTGCCAGCAGCCAAGGACAGGGGGGTGGTTTAAGCAATCAGCCCCAGCATTTT. Amino acid sequence: CASSQGQGGGLSNQPQHF.

J is TRBJ1-2 and V is TRBV7-2; perhaps TRBD1 as D (6 bases). The CDR3 contains 14 residues. V shed 5 bases and J shed 4 bases, with 14 bases lying between them. The germline gives CDR1 SGHTA, CDR2 FQGNSA. As DNA, the CDR3 is TGTGCCAGCAGCGAAAGACAGGTCTTCTATGGCTACACCTTC. This translates into CASSERQVFYGYTF.

This clone showed up just a few times. The rearrangement joins TRBV5-1 to TRBJ2-1; TRBD2 matches at 8 bases. Germline-derived CDR1 and CDR2 are SGHRS and YFSETQ. This CDR3 region has 15 residues. With V trimmed by 4 bases and J by 4 bases, 7 bases remained unmatched. The CDR3 coding sequence is TGCGCCAGCAGCCACTCTAGCGGGCATTACAATGAGCAGTTCTTC. It is translated as CASSHSSGHYNEQFF.

The table lists this clone with a few counts. The chain combines TRBV19 with TRBJ2-2, with D uncertain. V was shortened by 7 bases and J by 5 bases, with 14 bases between the two germline ends. Looked up from germline, CDR1 is LNHDA and CDR2 is SQIVND (reference sequence). CDR3 size: 14 residues. Written as DNA, the CDR3 is TGTGCCAGTACCTTTGACTCGTGGACCGGGGAGCTGTTTTTT. Translated, it gives CASTFDSWTGELFF. The variable domain in full, with the rest retrieved from reference TRBV19 and TRBJ2-2, is DGGITQSPKYLFRKEGQNVTLSCEQNLNHDAMYWYRQDPGQGLRLIYYSQIVNDFQKGDIAEGYSVSREKKESFPLTVTSAQKNPTAFYLCASTFDSWTGELFFGEGSRLTVL.

J is TRBJ2-7 and V is TRBV18, with a tentative D call TRBD1 (6 bases). V was clipped by 2 bases and J by 6 bases, with 8 bases between them. Germline V gene sequence: CDR1 KGHSH, CDR2 LQKENI. The CDR3 contains 12 residues. Here the CDR3 DNA reads TGTGCCAGCTCACCAAACAGGGCCGAGCAGTACTTC. It yields the protein CASSPNRAEQYF.

The CDR3 reads CASSLGLTGAYNEQFF. CDR3 sequence (DNA): TGTGCCAGCAGCTTAGGCCTGACAGGAGCCTACAATGAGCAGTTCTTC. J is TRBJ2-1 and V is TRBV7-2, with D maybe TRBD1 (6 bases). The CDR3 covers 16 residues. V was trimmed by 1 base and J by 2 bases, leaving 12 bases between them. Germline CDR1 and CDR2: SGHTA and FQGNSA. The full variable domain, its missing parts supplied by reference TRBV7-2 and TRBJ2-1, is GAGVSQSPSNKVTEKGKDVELRCDPISGHTALYWYRQSLGQGLEFLIYFQGNSAPDKSGLPSDRFSAERTGGSVSTLTIQRTQQEDSAVYLCASSLGLTGAYNEQFFGPGTRLTVL.

The sample holds one count of this clone. The chain has TRBV7-9 and TRBJ2-5; 8 nucleotides line up with TRBD1. The J call may be wrong; the DNA end is better matched by TRBJ2-7. The CDR3 extends over 15 amino acids. CDR1 is SEHNR and CDR2 is FQNEAQ in the germline V gene (reference sequence). CDR3: CASSNQGQGVHEQYF. CDR3 nucleotides: TGTGCCAGCAGCAATCAAGGACAGGGAGTCCACGAGCAGTACTTC.

This clone has a single count. The chain recombines TRBV10-1 with TRBJ2-1; TRBD2 matches at 11 bases. The CDR3 has 16 residues. The V gene's germline CDR1 is WNHNN and CDR2 SYGVQD (reference sequence). V lost 9 bases, J lost 0 bases, and 7 bases stayed unmatched. The CDR3 loop reads CASSSGRFSSYNEQFF. The DNA of the CDR3 is TGCGCCAGTTCTAGCGGGAGGTTCAGCTCCTACAATGAGCAGTTCTTC.

This sequence joins TRBV9 and TRBJ2-3, with 7 bases identical to TRBD2. The V gene's germline CDR1 is SGDLS and CDR2 YYNGEE. This CDR3 region has 15 residues. The junction had 5 bases not matched to a gene; V was cut back by 0 bases and J by 4 bases. The CDR3 coding sequence is TGTGCCAGCAGCGTAGGGGACTATCCCGCAGATACGCAGTATTTT. Protein sequence: CASSVGDYPADTQYF.

The rearrangement joins TRBV27 to TRBJ2-7; 8 bases map to TRBD2. Trimming cost V 5 bases and J 3 bases; bases outside gene matches: 9. In germline, CDR1 is MNHEY, CDR2 SMNVEV (reference sequence). This CDR3 is built from 15 residues. The CDR3 DNA reads TGTGCCAGCAGTCGGACGGGACTAGAGGACTACGAGCAGTACTTC. This sequence encodes CASSRTGLEDYEQYF.

This sequence joins TRBV4-3 and TRBJ2-5, with D unresolved. The V gene's germline CDR1 is LGHNA and CDR2 YSLEER. V dropped 0 bases and J dropped 1 base, with 9 bases sitting between them. The CDR3 is made up of 15 amino acids. The CDR3 here is CASSQEGATQETQYF. DNA of the CDR3: TGCGCCAGCAGCCAAGAGGGCGCGACCCAAGAGACCCAGTACTTC.

The chain joins TRBV6-1 to TRBJ2-3, with D perhaps TRBD2 (5 bases). Germline V gene sequence: CDR1 MNHNS, CDR2 SASEGT. The CDR3 spans 16 residues. Trimming removed 1 base at V and 2 bases at J, with 13 bases between. The CDR3 spells CASSEGSPRATDTQYF. DNA of the CDR3: TGTGCCAGCAGTGAAGGGTCCCCGAGGGCCACAGATACGCAGTATTTT.